The 15 T cell receptor beta chains below were found in one sample sequenced in a study of identical twins. TCRdb independently ran MiXCR on the 5' RACE reads; one entry per CDR3 protein. The table includes approximately 600,000 distinct CDR3 sequences, about 7% detected once. The sample also formed part of further work on yellow fever vaccine responses in identical twins.

Source material: PBMCs. The receptors were sampled from a woman between 18 and 30 years old in good health.

This clonotype showed up just a few times. V gene TRBV3-1 combines with J gene TRBJ2-2; 10 bases line up with TRBD1. This CDR3 is 16 amino acids long. With V trimmed by 4 bases and J by 5 bases, 7 bases remained unmatched. Germline V gene data show CDR1 as LGHDT and CDR2 as YNNKEL (reference sequence). The CDR3 DNA is TGTGCCAGCAGCCCACAGTCGGGACAGGGGACCGGGGAGCTGTTTTTT. Translating gives CASSPQSGQGTGELFF. Drawing the rest from reference TRBV3-1 and TRBJ2-2, the complete variable domain is DTAVSQTPKYLVTQMGNDKSIKCEQNLGHDTMYWYKQDSKKFLKIMFSYNNKELIINETVPNRFSPKSPDKAHLNLHINSLELGDSAVYFCASSPQSGQGTGELFFGEGSRLTVL.

The chain joins TRBV29-1 to TRBJ2-5; D is perhaps TRBD1 (6 bases). V was cut by 1 base and J by 5 bases, with 11 bases left in between. In germline, CDR1 is SQVTM, CDR2 ANQGSEA. CDR3 length: 13 residues. The CDR3 coding sequence is TGCAGCGTTGAAGGGCAGGGGATGGAGACCCAGTACTTC. It is translated as CSVEGQGMETQYF.

A few counts support this clonotype. The chain employs TRBV4-1 and TRBJ1-2; D unresolved. V was clipped by 3 bases and J by 6 bases, with 17 bases between them. This CDR3 comprises 15 residues. Germline CDR1 MGHRA, CDR2 YSYEKL. This chain's CDR3 is CASSQYVSSEHGYTF. DNA of the CDR3: TGCGCCAGCAGCCAGTATGTTTCGTCCGAACATGGCTACACCTTC.

The chain couples TRBV19 to TRBJ1-6; D may be TRBD1 (5 bases). CDR3 length equals 14 residues. Trimming removed 6 bases from V and 13 bases from J, with 19 bases in between. The germline V gene encodes CDR1 LNHDA and CDR2 SQIVND (reference sequence). The CDR3 nucleotides read TGTGCCAGTAGGGGGGAGAGAACCCTCTCGCCCCTCCACTTT. Translating gives CASRGERTLSPLHF.

On this clonotype itself: The germline gene is not matched at one end of the junction; a read error may be the cause. The V call is TRBV7-6, the J call TRBJ2-7, with a possible D match to TRBD2 (5 bases). The CDR3 length is 12 residues. Germline V gene sequence: CDR1 SGHVS, CDR2 FNYEAQ. DNA of the CDR3: TGTACCAGCGGAGCGAGCTCCTACGAGCAGTACTTC. Protein: CTSGASSYEQYF.

The V and J genes are TRBV28 and TRBJ1-2; 7 positions match TRBD1. This CDR3 has 15 residues. Germline values: CDR1 MDHEN, CDR2 SYDVKM. The V and J ends lost 3 bases and 5 bases, in that order; junction bases with no gene match: 9. CDR3 coding DNA: TGTGCCAGCAGTTTGAAGCAGGGGGTTTCATATGGCTACACCTTC. Its translation: CASSLKQGVSYGYTF.

This clonotype was seen repeatedly, ten times or more. The V gene is TRBV4-2, the J gene TRBJ2-3; D is unclear. Trimming left V 0 bases short and J 0 bases short, with 22 bases between. The CDR3 totals 20 residues. CDR1 is LGHNA and CDR2 is YNFKEQ in the germline V gene. The CDR3 spells CASSQDNRPSRSISTDTQYF. CDR3 bases: TGTGCCAGCAGCCAAGATAATCGGCCCTCACGGAGCATTAGCACAGATACGCAGTATTTT.

The chain links TRBV27 to TRBJ2-1; TRBD1 matches at 7 bases. Germline V gene lookup returns CDR1 MNHEY and CDR2 SMNVEV (reference sequence). CDR3 length equals 11 residues. V trimming: 10 bases; J trimming: 9 bases; junction bases outside the gene matches: 6. The CDR3 loop reads CATHRGIEQFF. The CDR3 DNA reads TGTGCCACCCACAGGGGAATTGAGCAGTTCTTC.

This clonotype was observed a few times. This rearrangement joins TRBV7-9 to TRBJ2-7; tentative D call: TRBD1 (7 bases). Germline V CDR1 and CDR2: SEHNR, FQNEAQ (reference sequence). Trimming left V 8 bases short and J 3 bases short, with 14 bases between. The CDR3 spans 13 residues. The CDR3 DNA reads TGTGCCAGCCGGGGGACAGAGGACTACGAGCAGTACTTC. Amino acids: CASRGTEDYEQYF.

V and J are TRBV6-5 and TRBJ2-3, with 10 bases identical to TRBD2. The CDR3 extends over 18 amino acids. Germline CDR1 reads MNHEY; CDR2 reads SVGAGI. The trim removed 4 bases at V and 1 base at J, leaving 11 bases unmatched. This CDR3 reads CASSSLRSGRARTDTQYF. In DNA, the CDR3 is TGTGCCAGCAGTTCGCTGAGGAGCGGGAGGGCCCGCACAGATACGCAGTATTTT.

This clonotype has ten or more counts. This rearrangement joins TRBV11-2 to TRBJ1-1; D gene ambiguous. Germline values: CDR1 SGHAT, CDR2 FQNNGV. The ends were cut back, 1 base at V and 1 base at J, with 10 bases in the middle. The CDR3 spans 15 residues. CDR3 nucleotide sequence: TGTGCCAGCAGCTTAGGATGGGCGCCGAACACTGAAGCTTTCTTT. It codes for CASSLGWAPNTEAFF.

This rearrangement joins TRBV2 to TRBJ2-3; tentative D call: TRBD2 (6 bases). The CDR3 covers 15 residues. The V end lost 3 bases, the J end lost 0 bases, and 10 bases lay between the germline ends. CDR1 and CDR2 from the germline V gene are SNHLY and FYNNEI. CDR3 sequence reads: CASSEGRISTDTQYF. CDR3 nucleotide sequence: TGTGCCAGCAGTGAGGGGAGGATCAGCACAGATACGCAGTATTTT. Variable domain in full (rest from reference TRBV2 and TRBJ2-3): EPEVTQTPSHQVTQMGQEVILRCVPISNHLYFYWYRQILGQKVEFLVSFYNNEISEKSEIFDDQFSVERPDGSNFTLKIRSTKLEDSAMYFCASSEGRISTDTQYFGPGTRLTVL.

This clonotype has ten or more counts. The chain has TRBV24-1 and TRBJ1-5; D might be TRBD1 (5 bases). The germline gives CDR1 KGHDR, CDR2 SFDVKD. Trimming removed 5 bases from V and 2 bases from J, with 9 bases in between. This CDR3 is built from 14 residues. The CDR3 here is CATSAREGNQPQHF. DNA for the CDR3: TGTGCCACCAGTGCCAGGGAAGGCAATCAGCCCCAGCATTTT.

This clonotype has more than one count but fewer than ten. The J gene is TRBJ2-5, the V gene TRBV24-1, with D perhaps given as TRBD1 or TRBD2 (5 bases each). The germline V gene encodes CDR1 KGHDR and CDR2 SFDVKD. This CDR3 spans 14 amino acids. Trimming stripped 9 bases from V and 5 bases from J, with 18 bases between. The CDR3 sequence is CATAGAGWGETQYF. In DNA, the CDR3 is TGTGCCACCGCCGGGGCAGGGTGGGGGGAGACCCAGTACTTC.

This sequence joins TRBV6-5 and TRBJ2-3; D is unresolved. The germline gives CDR1 MNHEY, CDR2 SVGAGI. The CDR3 is made up of 15 amino acids. V lost 5 bases, J lost 0 bases, and 12 bases lay in between. The CDR3 is CASSNRNPSTDTQYF. The CDR3 DNA reads TGTGCCAGCAGTAACAGAAACCCAAGCACAGATACGCAGTATTTT.